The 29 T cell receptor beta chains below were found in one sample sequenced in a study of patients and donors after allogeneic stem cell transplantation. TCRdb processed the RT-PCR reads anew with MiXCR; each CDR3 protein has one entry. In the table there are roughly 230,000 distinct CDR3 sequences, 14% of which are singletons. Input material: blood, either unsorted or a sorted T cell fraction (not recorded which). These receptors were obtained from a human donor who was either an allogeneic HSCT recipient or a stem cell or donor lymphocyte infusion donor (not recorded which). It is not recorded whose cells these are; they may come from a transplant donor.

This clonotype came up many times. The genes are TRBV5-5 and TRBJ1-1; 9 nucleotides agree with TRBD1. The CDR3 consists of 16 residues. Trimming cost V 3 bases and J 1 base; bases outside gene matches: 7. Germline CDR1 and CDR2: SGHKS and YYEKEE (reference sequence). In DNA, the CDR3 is TGTGCCAGCAGCTCACCGACAGGGGGTAGGAACACTGAAGCTTTCTTT. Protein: CASSSPTGGRNTEAFF.

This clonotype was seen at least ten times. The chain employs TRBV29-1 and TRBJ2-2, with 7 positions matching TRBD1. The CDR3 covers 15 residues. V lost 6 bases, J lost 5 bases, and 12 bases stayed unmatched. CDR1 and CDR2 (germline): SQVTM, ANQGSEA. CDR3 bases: TGCAGCGTCAAACTACCGGGACAGCGAACCGGGGAGCTGTTTTTT. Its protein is CSVKLPGQRTGELFF.

The CDR3 loop is CASSRGGARNSPLHF. In DNA, the CDR3 is TGTGCCAGCAGCCGGGGGGGGGCAAGAAATTCACCCCTCCACTTT. The V gene is TRBV5-6, the J gene TRBJ1-6, with a possible D match to TRBD1 (6 bases). The V gene's germline CDR1 is SGHDT and CDR2 YYEEEE. The CDR3 contains 15 residues. V lost 4 bases and J 7 bases, leaving 15 bases between the germline ends.

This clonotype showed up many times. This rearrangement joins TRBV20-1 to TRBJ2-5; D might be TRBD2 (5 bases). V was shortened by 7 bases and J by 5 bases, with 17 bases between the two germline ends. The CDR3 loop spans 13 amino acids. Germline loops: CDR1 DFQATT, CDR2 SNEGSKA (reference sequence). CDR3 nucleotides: TGCAGTGTCCGTGGGCCAAGCGGCGAGACCCAGTACTTC. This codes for CSVRGPSGETQYF.

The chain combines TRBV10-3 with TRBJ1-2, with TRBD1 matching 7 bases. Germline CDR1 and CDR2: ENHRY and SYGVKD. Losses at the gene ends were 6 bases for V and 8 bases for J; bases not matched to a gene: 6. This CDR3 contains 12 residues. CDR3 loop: CAISRDRDGYTF. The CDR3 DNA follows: TGTGCCATCAGCCGCGACAGGGACGGCTACACCTTC.

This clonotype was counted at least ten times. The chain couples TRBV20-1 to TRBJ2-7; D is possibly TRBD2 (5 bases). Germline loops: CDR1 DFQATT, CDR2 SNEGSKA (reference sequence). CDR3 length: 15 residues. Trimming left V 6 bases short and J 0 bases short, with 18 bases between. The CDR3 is CSATPPRAGSYEQYF. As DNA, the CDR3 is TGCAGTGCAACCCCACCGCGGGCAGGCTCCTACGAGCAGTACTTC.

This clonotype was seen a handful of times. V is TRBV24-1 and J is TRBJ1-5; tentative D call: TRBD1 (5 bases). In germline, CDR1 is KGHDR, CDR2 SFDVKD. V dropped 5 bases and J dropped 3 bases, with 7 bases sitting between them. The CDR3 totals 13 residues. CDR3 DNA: TGTGCCACCAGTGGACAGCCCAATCAGCCCCAGCATTTT. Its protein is CATSGQPNQPQHF.

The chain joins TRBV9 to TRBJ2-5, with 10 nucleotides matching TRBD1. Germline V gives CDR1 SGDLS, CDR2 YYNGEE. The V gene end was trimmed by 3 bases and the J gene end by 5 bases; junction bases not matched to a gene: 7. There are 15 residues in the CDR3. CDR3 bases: TGTGCCAGCAGCGCCCGGGACAGGGGTGCGGAGACCCAGTACTTC. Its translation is CASSARDRGAETQYF.

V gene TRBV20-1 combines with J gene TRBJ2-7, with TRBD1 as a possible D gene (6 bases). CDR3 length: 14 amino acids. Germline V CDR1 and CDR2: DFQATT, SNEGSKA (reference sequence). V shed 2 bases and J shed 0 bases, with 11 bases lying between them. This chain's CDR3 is CSARYGRGSYEQYF. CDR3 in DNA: TGCAGTGCTAGATACGGCAGGGGCTCCTACGAGCAGTACTTC.

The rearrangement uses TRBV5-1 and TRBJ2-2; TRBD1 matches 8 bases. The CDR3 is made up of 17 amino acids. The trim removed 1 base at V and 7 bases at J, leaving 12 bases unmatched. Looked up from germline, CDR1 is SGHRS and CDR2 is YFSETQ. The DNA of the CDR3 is TGCGCCAGCAGCTTGAGTGAGGGCCAGGGGGCTTACGGGGAGCTGTTTTTT. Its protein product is CASSLSEGQGAYGELFF.

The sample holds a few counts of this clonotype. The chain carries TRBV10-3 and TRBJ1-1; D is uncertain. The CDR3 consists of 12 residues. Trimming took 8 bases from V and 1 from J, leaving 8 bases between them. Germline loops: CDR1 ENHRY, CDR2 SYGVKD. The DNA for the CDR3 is TGTGCCATCCAAAACGGGAACACTGAAGCTTTCTTT. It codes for CAIQNGNTEAFF.

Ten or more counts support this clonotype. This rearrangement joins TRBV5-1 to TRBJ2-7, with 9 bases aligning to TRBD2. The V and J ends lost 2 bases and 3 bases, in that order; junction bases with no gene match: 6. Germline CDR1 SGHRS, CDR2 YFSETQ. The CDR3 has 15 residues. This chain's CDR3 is CASSFMTSGSYEQYF. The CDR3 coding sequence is TGCGCCAGCAGCTTTATGACTAGCGGTAGCTACGAGCAGTACTTC. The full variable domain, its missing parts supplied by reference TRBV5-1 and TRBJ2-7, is KAGVTQTPRYLIKTRGQQVTLSCSPISGHRSVSWYQQTPGQGLQFLFEYFSETQRNKGNFPGRFSGRQFSNSRSEMNVSTLELGDSALYLCASSFMTSGSYEQYFGPGTRLTVT.

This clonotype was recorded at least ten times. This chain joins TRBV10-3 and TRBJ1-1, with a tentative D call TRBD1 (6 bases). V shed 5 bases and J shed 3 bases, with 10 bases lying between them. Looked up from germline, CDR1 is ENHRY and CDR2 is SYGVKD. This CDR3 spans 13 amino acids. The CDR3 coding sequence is TGTGCCATCAGTTACAGGGATGACACTGAAGCTTTCTTT. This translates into CAISYRDDTEAFF.

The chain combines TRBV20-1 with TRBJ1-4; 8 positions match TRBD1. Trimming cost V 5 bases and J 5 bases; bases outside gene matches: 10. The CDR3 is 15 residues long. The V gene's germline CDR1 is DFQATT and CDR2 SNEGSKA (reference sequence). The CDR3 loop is CSARSGQAQNEKLFF. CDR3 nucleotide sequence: TGCAGTGCTCGGTCGGGACAGGCCCAAAATGAAAAACTGTTTTTT.

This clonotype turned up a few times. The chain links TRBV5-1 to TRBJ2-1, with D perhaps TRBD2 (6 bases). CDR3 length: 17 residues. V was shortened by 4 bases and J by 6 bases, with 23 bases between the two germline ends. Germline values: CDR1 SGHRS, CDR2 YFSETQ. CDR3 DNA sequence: TGCGCCAGCAGCCCGACCCAACGACTAGTATTCCCCAATGAGCAGTTCTTC. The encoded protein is CASSPTQRLVFPNEQFF.

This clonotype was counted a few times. CDR3 sequence: CASSETFIAADTQYF. CDR3 bases: TGTGCCAGCAGTGAAACGTTCATTGCCGCAGATACGCAGTATTTT. The chain combines TRBV6-1 with TRBJ2-3, with D uncertain. V was trimmed by 2 bases and J by 4 bases, leaving 13 bases between them. CDR3 length: 15 residues. CDR1 and CDR2 from the germline V gene are MNHNS and SASEGT.

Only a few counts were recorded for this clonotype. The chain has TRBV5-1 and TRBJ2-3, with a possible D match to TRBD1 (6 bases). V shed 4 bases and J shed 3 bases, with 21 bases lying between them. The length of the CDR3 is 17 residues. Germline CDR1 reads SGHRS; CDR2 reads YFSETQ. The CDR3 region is CASSDSYRARGTDTQYF. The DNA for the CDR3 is TGCGCCAGCAGCGACTCGTACAGGGCCCGCGGAACAGATACGCAGTATTTT.

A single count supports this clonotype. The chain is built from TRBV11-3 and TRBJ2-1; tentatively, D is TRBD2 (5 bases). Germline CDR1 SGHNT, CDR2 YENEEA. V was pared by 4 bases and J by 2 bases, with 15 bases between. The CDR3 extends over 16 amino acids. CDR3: CASSYPSGDAYNEQFF. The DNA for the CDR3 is TGTGCCAGCAGCTACCCCAGCGGAGACGCCTACAATGAGCAGTTCTTC.

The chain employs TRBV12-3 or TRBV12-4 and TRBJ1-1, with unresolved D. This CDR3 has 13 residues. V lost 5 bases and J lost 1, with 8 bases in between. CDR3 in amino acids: CASSAAGNTEAFF. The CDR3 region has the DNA TGTGCCAGCAGTGCCGCAGGGAACACTGAAGCTTTCTTT.

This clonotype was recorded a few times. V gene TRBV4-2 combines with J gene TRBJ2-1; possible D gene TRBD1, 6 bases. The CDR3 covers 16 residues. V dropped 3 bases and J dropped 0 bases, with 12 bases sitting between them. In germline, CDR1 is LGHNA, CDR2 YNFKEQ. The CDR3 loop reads CASSHPTGGSYNEQFF. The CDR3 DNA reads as TGTGCCAGCAGCCACCCGACAGGCGGCTCCTACAATGAGCAGTTCTTC.

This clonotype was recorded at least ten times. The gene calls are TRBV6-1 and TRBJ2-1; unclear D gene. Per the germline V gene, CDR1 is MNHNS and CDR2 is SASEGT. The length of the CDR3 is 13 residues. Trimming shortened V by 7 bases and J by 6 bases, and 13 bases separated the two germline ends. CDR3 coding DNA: TGTGCCAGCACCAAGTCTAGTACCAATGAGCAGTTCTTC. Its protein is CASTKSSTNEQFF.

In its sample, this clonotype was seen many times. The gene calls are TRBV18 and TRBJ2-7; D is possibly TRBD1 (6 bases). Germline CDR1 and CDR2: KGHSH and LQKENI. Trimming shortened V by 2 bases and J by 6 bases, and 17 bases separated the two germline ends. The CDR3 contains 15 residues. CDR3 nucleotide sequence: TGTGCCAGCTCACCATCCGGGACACAGGGACGCGAGCAGTACTTC. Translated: CASSPSGTQGREQYF.

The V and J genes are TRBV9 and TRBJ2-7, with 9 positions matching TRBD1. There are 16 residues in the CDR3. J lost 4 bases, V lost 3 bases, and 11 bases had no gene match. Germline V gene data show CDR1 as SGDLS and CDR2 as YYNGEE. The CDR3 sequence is CASSATTGGGSYEQYF. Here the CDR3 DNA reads TGTGCCAGCAGCGCGACGACAGGGGGGGGGTCGTACGAGCAGTACTTC.

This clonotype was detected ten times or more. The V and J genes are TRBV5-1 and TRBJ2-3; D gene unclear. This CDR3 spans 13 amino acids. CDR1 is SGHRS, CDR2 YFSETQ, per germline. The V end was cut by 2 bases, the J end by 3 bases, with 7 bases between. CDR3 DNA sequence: TGCGCCAGCAGCTTCCTTGGGACAGATACGCAGTATTTT. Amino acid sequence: CASSFLGTDTQYF.

CDR3 residues: CASSPHAGTEAFF. As DNA, the CDR3 is TGTGCCAGCTCACCACATGCGGGTACTGAAGCTTTCTTT. The V and J genes are TRBV18 and TRBJ1-1; the D is unclear. V lost 1 base and J lost 5, with 8 bases in between. CDR1 is KGHSH, CDR2 LQKENI, per germline. CDR3 length: 13 amino acids.

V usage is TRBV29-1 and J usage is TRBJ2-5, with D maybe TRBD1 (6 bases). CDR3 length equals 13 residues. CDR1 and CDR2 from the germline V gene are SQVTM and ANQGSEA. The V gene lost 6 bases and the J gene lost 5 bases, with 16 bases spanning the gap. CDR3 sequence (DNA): TGCAGCGTCAGGTTGGGGGCCCAGGAGACCCAGTACTTC. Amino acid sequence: CSVRLGAQETQYF.

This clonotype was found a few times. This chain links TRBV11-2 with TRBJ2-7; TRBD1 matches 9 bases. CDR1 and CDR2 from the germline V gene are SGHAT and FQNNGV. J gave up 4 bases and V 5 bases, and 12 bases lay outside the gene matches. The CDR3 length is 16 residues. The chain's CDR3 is CASSQAYPGQGYEQYF. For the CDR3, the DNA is TGTGCCAGCAGCCAGGCATATCCGGGACAGGGATACGAGCAGTACTTC.

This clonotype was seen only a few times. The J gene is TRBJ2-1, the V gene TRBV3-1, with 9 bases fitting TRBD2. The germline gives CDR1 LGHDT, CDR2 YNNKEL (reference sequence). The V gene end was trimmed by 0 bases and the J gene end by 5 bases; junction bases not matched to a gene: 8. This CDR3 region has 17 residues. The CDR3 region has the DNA TGTGCCAGCAGCCAAGATATGAGGCGGGAGGGCCACAATGAGCAGTTCTTC. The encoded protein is CASSQDMRREGHNEQFF.

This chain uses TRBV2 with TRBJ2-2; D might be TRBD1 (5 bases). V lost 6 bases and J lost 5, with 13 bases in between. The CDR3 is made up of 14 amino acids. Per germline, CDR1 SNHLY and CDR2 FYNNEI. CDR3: CASSFLPGTGELFF. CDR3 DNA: TGTGCCAGCAGCTTCCTCCCAGGGACCGGGGAGCTGTTTTTT.